Shown below are 3 T cell receptor beta chains from a single sample sequenced in a study of T cell responses to AZD1222 COVID-19 vaccine. The data were produced by immunoSEQ multiplex PCR, yet TCRdb's version contains in-frame clones alone and is incomplete. This table has approximately 90,000 clones, nearly 90% appearing once. The sequences come from peripheral blood, collected on day 0 of AZD1222 vaccination. Every receptor here comes from an adult in good health.

The chain is built from TRBV5-1 and TRBJ1-1; no clear D. This CDR3 comprises 11 residues. Germline values: CDR1 SGHRS, CDR2 YFSETQ. V was clipped by 4 bases and J by 11 bases, with 12 bases between them. The DNA of the CDR3 is TGCGCCAGCAGCCAGGACGACCGGGCTTTCTTT. Its translation: CASSQDDRAFF.

This clone was seen once. The genes are TRBV7-3 and TRBJ1-6; the D is unclear. Germline V gene sequence: CDR1 SGHTA, CDR2 FQGTGA. Trimming pared 5 bases from V and 7 bases from J, leaving 18 bases between. This CDR3 spans 16 amino acids. The CDR3 is CASSRNPQVRNSPLHF. CDR3 DNA sequence: TGTGCCAGCAGCCGCAACCCCCAGGTGCGGAATTCACCCCTCCACTTT.

J is TRBJ1-6 and V is TRBV6-5, with D perhaps matching TRBD1 (5 bases). The CDR3 extends over 15 amino acids. Germline V gene data show CDR1 as MNHEY and CDR2 as SVGAGI. V lost 6 bases and J 4 bases, leaving 13 bases between the germline ends. The CDR3 DNA sequence: TGTGCCAGCAGGCGAGGGACGGAGTATAATTCACCCCTCCACTTT. This translates into CASRRGTEYNSPLHF.